The 30 T cell receptor beta chains reported below all come from one sample, sequenced in a study of cytomegalovirus exposure and HLA in healthy donors. Generated by immunoSEQ multiplex PCR, the TCRdb table keeps only in-frame clones and is missing some. Here the sample spans 220,000 or so clones, around 86% being singletons. Sequences were obtained from PBMCs. The receptors come from a woman younger than 30 in good health and CMV-seropositive.

J is TRBJ2-7 and V is TRBV28; D is perhaps TRBD2 (6 bases). CDR1 and CDR2 (germline): MDHEN, SYDVKM. Trimming left V 5 bases short and J 0 bases short, with 20 bases between. The CDR3 has 17 residues. CDR3 coding DNA: TGTGCCAGCAGTCCTCACCCCGGACTACCCGCCTCCTACGAGCAGTACTTC. This gives the protein CASSPHPGLPASYEQYF.

This chain connects TRBV6-5 to TRBJ1-2, with a possible D match to TRBD1 (5 bases). Germline-derived CDR1 and CDR2 are MNHEY and SVGAGI. CDR3 length: 14 amino acids. V lost 7 bases and J lost 4, with 16 bases in between. The CDR3 DNA sequence: TGTGCCAGCATTCCCAGGAGGGGCACCTATGGCTACACCTTC. Its protein product is CASIPRRGTYGYTF.

The chain uses TRBV27 and TRBJ1-5; 9 bases are a match to TRBD1. The CDR3 consists of 14 residues. V was pared by 6 bases and J by 4 bases, with 4 bases of the junction left unmatched. Germline V lookup: CDR1 MNHEY, CDR2 SMNVEV (reference sequence). The CDR3 DNA sequence: TGTGCCAGCAGGGGACAGGGCGGGAATCAGCCCCAGCATTTT. Its protein product is CASRGQGGNQPQHF.

The chain uses TRBV5-4 and TRBJ2-6; weak D call: TRBD2 (7 bases). V dropped 4 bases and J dropped 0 bases, with 14 bases sitting between them. Germline-derived CDR1 and CDR2 are SGHNT and YYREEE (reference sequence). The CDR3 spans 17 residues. CDR3 sequence (DNA): TGTGCCAGCAGCCCACGGGGGGCCTTCTCTGGGGCCAACGTCCTGACTTTC. Its protein product is CASSPRGAFSGANVLTF.

V and J are TRBV5-1 and TRBJ1-2; D may be TRBD1 (6 bases). The germline V gene has CDR1 SGHRS and CDR2 YFSETQ. This CDR3 has 14 residues. The V end lost 5 bases, the J end lost 3 bases, and 14 bases lay between the germline ends. This CDR3 is CASSFTGLYYGYTF. Written as DNA, the CDR3 is TGCGCCAGCAGTTTCACAGGGCTGTACTATGGCTACACCTTC.

This clone was observed a few times. The rearrangement links TRBV11-3 to TRBJ1-2; D perhaps matches TRBD1 (6 bases). The ends were cut back, 3 bases at V and 6 bases at J, with 11 bases in the middle. Germline V gene lookup returns CDR1 SGHNT and CDR2 YENEEA. The CDR3 sequence is 13 residues long. Written as DNA, the CDR3 is TGTGCCAGCAGCTTCCAGGGGAATGATGGCTACACCTTC. It is translated as CASSFQGNDGYTF.

The chain employs TRBV5-4 and TRBJ2-2; a weak D match, TRBD2 (6 bases). Trimming cost V 5 bases and J 1 base, with 9 bases left between them. This CDR3 spans 14 amino acids. Per germline, CDR1 SGHNT and CDR2 YYREEE (reference sequence). The CDR3 nucleotides read TGTGCCAGCAGGCGGGGTGGGAACACCGGGGAGCTGTTTTTT. As protein: CASRRGGNTGELFF.

The chain joins TRBV15 to TRBJ2-3; TRBD2 aligns across 8 bases. The CDR3 runs 14 residues. After removal of 6 bases from V and 3 bases from J, the junction contained 5 bases not matched to a gene. Germline-derived CDR1 and CDR2 are LNHNV and YYDKDF (reference sequence). CDR3 sequence reads: CATRSGSLTDTQYF. CDR3 in DNA: TGTGCCACCAGGAGCGGGAGTCTAACAGATACGCAGTATTTT. Looking up the rest from reference TRBV15 and TRBJ2-3 gives the full variable domain: DAMVIQNPRYQVTQFGKPVTLSCSQTLNHNVMYWYQQKSSQAPKLLFHYYDKDFNNEADTPDNFQSRRPNTSFCFLDIRSPGLGDTAMYLCATRSGSLTDTQYFGPGTRLTVL.

V and J are TRBV9 and TRBJ1-1, with 9 bases that match TRBD1. Germline assignment: CDR1 SGDLS and CDR2 YYNGEE. This CDR3 region has 14 residues. Germline trimming cut 0 bases from V and 6 bases from J; bases unmatched to any gene: 3. CDR3 amino acids: CASSVEGQGSEAFF. DNA of the CDR3: TGTGCCAGCAGCGTAGAGGGACAGGGTTCTGAAGCTTTCTTT.

The J gene is TRBJ1-1, the V gene TRBV6-6; D remains ambiguous. The CDR3 is made up of 14 amino acids. CDR1 and CDR2 (germline): MNHNY, SVGAGI (reference sequence). The V end lost 0 bases, the J end lost 6 bases, and 11 bases lay between the germline ends. CDR3 sequence: CASSYSTAAPEAFF. CDR3 nucleotide sequence: TGTGCCAGCAGTTACTCGACTGCAGCTCCTGAAGCTTTCTTT.

This clone was seen a single time. CDR3 loop: CASSLRDRETQPQHF. The CDR3 bases are TGTGCCAGCTCACTACGGGACAGGGAGACCCAGCCCCAGCATTTT. The chain uses TRBV18 and TRBJ1-5; 9 nucleotides match TRBD1. J was trimmed by 7 bases and V by 4 bases; bases with no gene match: 8. The CDR3 is made up of 15 amino acids. Germline V gene data show CDR1 as KGHSH and CDR2 as LQKENI. The full variable domain, its missing parts supplied by reference TRBV18 and TRBJ1-5, is NAGVMQNPRHLVRRRGQEARLRCSPMKGHSHVYWYRQLPEEGLKFMVYLQKENIIDESGMPKERFSAEFPKEGPSILRIQQVVRGDSAAYFCASSLRDRETQPQHFGDGTRLSIL.

The chain uses TRBV28 and TRBJ1-1, with a possible D match to TRBD1 (6 bases). Germline V gene sequence: CDR1 MDHEN, CDR2 SYDVKM. Trimming removed 6 bases at V and 4 bases at J, with 15 bases between. The CDR3 extends over 14 amino acids. CDR3 nucleotides: TGTGCCAGCAGCTTTGGACAGCGTAGCACTGAAGCTTTCTTT. Encoded protein: CASSFGQRSTEAFF.

This CDR3 reads CASSLDTYGYTF. The DNA for the CDR3 is TGTGCCAGCAGCTTAGACACCTATGGCTACACCTTC. This rearrangement joins TRBV7-9 to TRBJ1-2; D is ambiguous. Trimming took off 1 base at V and 4 bases at J, with 4 bases between the two ends. The CDR3 consists of 12 residues. Germline values: CDR1 SEHNR, CDR2 FQNEAQ (reference sequence).

The J gene is TRBJ1-5, the V gene TRBV7-3, with D possibly TRBD1 on 6 matching bases. In germline, CDR1 is SGHTA, CDR2 FQGTGA. V shed 5 bases and J shed 4 bases, with 9 bases lying between them. The CDR3 extends over 13 amino acids. CDR3 nucleotide sequence: TGTGCCAGCAGCCCACAGGGTAATCAGCCCCAGCATTTT. Translation gives CASSPQGNQPQHF.

The chain uses TRBV4-2 and TRBJ1-2, with 10 bases matching TRBD1. Germline V lookup: CDR1 LGHNA, CDR2 YNFKEQ. The CDR3 is made up of 15 amino acids. The junction had 8 bases not matched to a gene; V was cut back by 4 bases and J by 6 bases. The CDR3 DNA reads TGTGCCAGCAGCCTAGAGACAGGGGGCGCCGATGGCTACACCTTC. This codes for CASSLETGGADGYTF.

The rearrangement joins TRBV15 to TRBJ2-3, with TRBD2 identical over 12 bases. The CDR3 loop spans 16 amino acids. Per germline, CDR1 LNHNV and CDR2 YYDKDF (reference sequence). After removal of 1 base from V and 1 base from J, the junction contained 0 bases not matched to a gene. CDR3: CATSRGTSGGTDTQYF. In nucleotides, the CDR3 is TGTGCCACCAGCAGAGGGACTAGCGGGGGCACAGATACGCAGTATTTT.

This clone was found once. The chain links TRBV7-9 to TRBJ1-3; D may be TRBD1 (6 bases). CDR1 and CDR2 from the germline V gene are SEHNR and FQNEAQ (reference sequence). V lost 3 bases, J lost 4 bases, and 13 bases lay in between. The CDR3 contains 15 residues. CDR3 in DNA: TGTGCCAGCAGCTTGGTGGGGGCCTCAGGAAACACCATATATTTT. Amino acids: CASSLVGASGNTIYF.

The table lists this clone with a few counts. This sequence joins TRBV25-1 and TRBJ1-5; tentative D call: TRBD1 (5 bases). CDR3 size: 14 residues. Germline lookup yields CDR1 MGHDK and CDR2 SYGVNS. The ends were cut back, 3 bases at V and 7 bases at J, with 13 bases in the middle. CDR3 sequence: CASSEPGRVQPQHF. DNA for the CDR3: TGTGCCAGCAGTGAGCCAGGGAGGGTGCAGCCCCAGCATTTT.

CDR3 sequence: CSVLSTSYGYTF. Written as DNA, the CDR3 is TGCAGCGTTCTCTCCACGAGTTATGGCTACACCTTC. The V gene is TRBV29-1, the J gene TRBJ1-2; unclear D gene. The CDR3 contains 12 residues. Trimming pared 5 bases from V and 5 bases from J, leaving 12 bases between. Germline CDR1 is SQVTM and CDR2 is ANQGSEA.

The V call is TRBV7-9, the J call TRBJ2-1, with 8 bases fitting TRBD1. The germline CDR1 and CDR2 sequences are SEHNR and FQNEAQ (reference sequence). J was trimmed by 5 bases and V by 5 bases; bases with no gene match: 11. CDR3 length: 16 amino acids. The CDR3 spells CASSDHPGQANNEQFF. CDR3 DNA: TGTGCCAGCAGCGACCACCCGGGACAGGCTAACAATGAGCAGTTCTTC.

J is TRBJ2-7 and V is TRBV2, with D perhaps matching TRBD2 (6 bases). The germline V gene encodes CDR1 SNHLY and CDR2 FYNNEI. The CDR3 length is 12 residues. The germline V and J ends were trimmed by 4 bases and 3 bases, with 7 bases remaining between them. The CDR3 is CASSAGGYEQYF. The CDR3 DNA sequence: TGTGCCAGCAGTGCCGGGGGCTACGAGCAGTACTTC.

The chain uses TRBV4-1 and TRBJ1-5, with a weak D call TRBD1 (5 bases). Germline CDR1 is MGHRA and CDR2 is YSYEKL. V was shortened by 4 bases and J by 6 bases, with 16 bases between the two germline ends. The length of the CDR3 is 15 residues. DNA of the CDR3: TGCGCCAGCAGCCCTGGAAAGGGGATGGGTCAGCCCCAGCATTTT. Residues: CASSPGKGMGQPQHF.

The chain joins TRBV28 to TRBJ2-1; 8 positions match TRBD1. The germline gives CDR1 MDHEN, CDR2 SYDVKM. Trimming cost V 3 bases and J 3 bases; bases outside gene matches: 4. The CDR3 runs 15 residues. The CDR3 nucleotides read TGTGCCAGCAGTTTCTTGGACAGGGACTACAATGAGCAGTTCTTC. Translating gives CASSFLDRDYNEQFF.

V gene TRBV7-9 combines with J gene TRBJ1-5; D is possibly TRBD1 (5 bases). CDR3 length: 15 residues. Germline V gene sequence: CDR1 SEHNR, CDR2 FQNEAQ (reference sequence). V lost 5 bases and J 0 bases, leaving 11 bases between the germline ends. The CDR3 bases are TGTGCCAGCAGCCGCGACAGAATTAGCAATCAGCCCCAGCATTTT. The encoded protein is CASSRDRISNQPQHF.

V and J are TRBV4-2 and TRBJ2-1; D possibly corresponds to TRBD1 (5 bases). Germline V gene data show CDR1 as LGHNA and CDR2 as YNFKEQ. V was cut by 3 bases and J by 1 base, with 13 bases left in between. This CDR3 has 16 amino acids. The CDR3 spells CASSQDAGQSYNEQFF. The CDR3 coding sequence is TGTGCCAGCAGCCAGGACGCAGGGCAGTCCTACAATGAGCAGTTCTTC.

The V call is TRBV5-8, the J call TRBJ2-3; TRBD2 aligns across 12 bases. J gave up 4 bases and V 2 bases, and 5 bases lay outside the gene matches. Germline V gene data show CDR1 as SGHTS and CDR2 as YDEGEE. The length of the CDR3 is 16 residues. The CDR3, as DNA: TGTGCCAGCAGCTTTCGACTAGCGGGAGTCCCAGATACGCAGTATTTT. As protein: CASSFRLAGVPDTQYF.

The J gene is TRBJ2-1, the V gene TRBV7-9; a weak D match, TRBD2 (6 bases). Per the germline V gene, CDR1 is SEHNR and CDR2 is FQNEAQ (reference sequence). Trimming removed 4 bases from V and 0 bases from J, with 10 bases in between. The CDR3 covers 15 residues. CDR3 in amino acids: CASSSNSGSYNEQFF. CDR3 nucleotides: TGTGCCAGCAGCTCCAATAGCGGCTCCTACAATGAGCAGTTCTTC.

V gene TRBV9 combines with J gene TRBJ1-2; 7 nucleotides match TRBD1. Trimming took 4 bases from V and 6 from J; bases not matched to a gene: 12. Germline CDR1 reads SGDLS; CDR2 reads YYNGEE. CDR3 size: 15 residues. CDR3 sequence (DNA): TGTGCCAGCAGCCCTCGGACAGGAGTCGGTAATGGCTACACCTTC. It translates to CASSPRTGVGNGYTF.

This chain connects TRBV28 to TRBJ1-1; TRBD1 matches at 10 bases. J was trimmed by 0 bases and V by 11 bases; bases with no gene match: 6. CDR1 MDHEN and CDR2 SYDVKM come from the germline V gene. CDR3 length: 14 residues. The CDR3: CAADRGSLNTEAFF. The CDR3 DNA reads as TGTGCCGCGGACAGGGGGAGCCTGAACACTGAAGCTTTCTTT.

The chain carries TRBV11-2 and TRBJ2-3, with 8 nucleotides matching TRBD1. The CDR3 loop spans 15 amino acids. With 5 bases clipped from V and 1 base from J, the junction kept 5 bases outside the gene matches. Germline values: CDR1 SGHAT, CDR2 FQNNGV. Written as DNA, the CDR3 is TGTGCCAGCAGCCCTCGGACAGGGCGCACAGATACGCAGTATTTT. This codes for CASSPRTGRTDTQYF. The full variable domain, with the rest looked up from reference TRBV11-2 and TRBJ2-3, is EAGVAQSPRYKIIEKRQSVAFWCNPISGHATLYWYQQILGQGPKLLIQFQNNGVVDDSQLPKDRFSAERLKGVDSTLKIQPAKLEDSAVYLCASSPRTGRTDTQYFGPGTRLTVL.